This record concerns one T cell receptor (beta chain) sequence. No antigen is known for it. This sample stems from a study of T cell repertoires in cytomegalovirus infection. Each CDR3 protein is one row after TCRdb ran MiXCR on the reads. The sample records approximately 990,000 distinct CDR3 sequences, approximately 31% being singletons. The CDR3 length is 15 residues. The V gene end was trimmed by 4 bases and the J gene end by 8 bases; junction bases not matched to a gene: 9. CDR1 is SGHVS, CDR2 FNYEAQ, per germline. This chain links TRBV7-6 with TRBJ2-1, with 9 bases matching TRBD2. Sequences were derived from cultured CD8+ T cells from PBMCs, sampled from culture after CMV antigen stimulation. The sequence derives from a human donor in good health (CMV status not recorded). Some clones in this sample may be carry-over from other donors' samples. The CDR3 reads CASSSLAGPRDEQFF. The CDR3 DNA is TGTGCCAGCAGCTCTCTAGCGGGGCCCCGGGATGAGCAGTTCTTC.